This T cell receptor beta chain was sequenced for a study of beta chain features in type 1 diabetes. Study-wide context: Similarity in age, gender and cell yields was seen between patients and healthy donors.

This clone was observed a handful of times. Expressed TCRB transcripts were sequenced because the entire RNA isolate underwent reverse transcription. Sequenced by immunoSEQ multiplex PCR; TCRdb stores in-frame clones only, minus some. Of roughly 500,000 clones listed, approximately 30% are singletons. Germline V gene sequence: CDR1 MGHRA, CDR2 YSYEKL. This CDR3 region has 16 residues. V lost 4 bases to trimming and J lost 2 bases, with 15 bases between them. A sort by CD45RO/CCR7/CD25/CD127/CD95/CD27 yielded CD4+ naive, central memory, regulatory and stem cell-like memory cells. The material sequenced was naive CD4+ T cells from blood. The chain carries TRBV4-1 and TRBJ1-5, with no clear D. The origin of this receptor is a man in his late teens or twenties in good health. In DNA form, the CDR3 reads TGCGCCAGCAGCCCCGATGAGATTGAGGGCAATCAGCCCCAGCATTTT. It is translated as CASSPDEIEGNQPQHF.